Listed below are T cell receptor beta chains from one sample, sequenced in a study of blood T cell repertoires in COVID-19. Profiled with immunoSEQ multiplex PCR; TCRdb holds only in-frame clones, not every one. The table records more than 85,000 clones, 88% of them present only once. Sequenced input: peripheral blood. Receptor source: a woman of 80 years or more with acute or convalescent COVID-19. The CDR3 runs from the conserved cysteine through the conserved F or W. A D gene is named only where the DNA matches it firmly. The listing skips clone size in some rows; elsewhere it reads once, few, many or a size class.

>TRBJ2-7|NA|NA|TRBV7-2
TGTGCCAGCAGCCCCCGGGGGACCCTCTACGAGCAGTACTTC
CASSPRGTLYEQYF
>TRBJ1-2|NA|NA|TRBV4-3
TGCGCCAGCAGCCAAGACGGCAGGGTCCATGGCTACACCTTC
CASSQDGRVHGYTF
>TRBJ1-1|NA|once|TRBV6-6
TGTGCCAGCAGTCCCCCCCCCAGGGGAATCACTGAAGCTTTCTTT
CASSPPPRGITEAFF
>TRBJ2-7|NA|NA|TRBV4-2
TGTGCCAGCAGCCAAGATCTCTACAATATTGGGGGACTCTACGAGCAGTACTTC
CASSQDLYNIGGLYEQYF
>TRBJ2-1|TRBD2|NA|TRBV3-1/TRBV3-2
TGTGCCAGCAGCCAGGATACCGGGACTACACCATGGAATGAGCAGTTCTTC
CASSQDTGTTPWNEQFF
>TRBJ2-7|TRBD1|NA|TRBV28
TGTGCCAGCAGCCCTAGTTCGGCGGACAGGGGTTGGGAGCAGTACTTC
CASSPSSADRGWEQYF
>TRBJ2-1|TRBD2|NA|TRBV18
TGTGCCAGCTCACCTTTTAGCGGGAGAGATGAGCAGTTCTTC
CASSPFSGRDEQFF
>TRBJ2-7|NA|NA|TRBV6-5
TGTGCCAGCAGTTACTCGTACAGGGGAGGCTACGAGCAGTACTTC
CASSYSYRGGYEQYF
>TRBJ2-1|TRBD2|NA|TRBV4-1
TGCGCCAGCAGCCAAGAAGGCGGGAGTCCGCGCGAGCAGTTCTTC
CASSQEGGSPREQFF
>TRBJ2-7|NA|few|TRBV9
TGTGCCAGCAGCGTTGGCGGAAGCTCCTACGAGCAGTACTTC
CASSVGGSSYEQYF
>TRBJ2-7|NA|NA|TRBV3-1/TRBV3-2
TGTGCCAGCAGCCAAGGGCGGTCGGCGACGGACTTC
CASSQGRSATDF
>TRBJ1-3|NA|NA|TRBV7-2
TGTGCCAGCAGCTTCCAATTTGGAAACACCATATATTTT
CASSFQFGNTIYF
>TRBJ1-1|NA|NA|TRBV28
TGTGCCAGCAGACTAGGGAACACTGAAGCTTTCTTT
CASRLGNTEAFF
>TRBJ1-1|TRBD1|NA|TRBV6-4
TGTGCCAGCAGTGAGGACAGGGGCGCTGAAGCTTTCTTT
CASSEDRGAEAFF
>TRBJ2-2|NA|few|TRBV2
TGTGCCAGCAAGGAGGGGAGGACCGGGGAGCTGTTTTTT
CASKEGRTGELFF
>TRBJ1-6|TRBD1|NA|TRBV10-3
TGTGCCATCAGTGAGTCGGGACAGGTGAATTCACCCCTCCACTTT
CAISESGQVNSPLHF
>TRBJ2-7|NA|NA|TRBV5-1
TGCGCCAGCAGCTTGGCCGGGAACCCCTACGAGCAGTACTTC
CASSLAGNPYEQYF
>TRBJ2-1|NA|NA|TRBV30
TGTGCCTGGAGTCACTTGCTTAAGCAGTTCTTC
CAWSHLLKQFF
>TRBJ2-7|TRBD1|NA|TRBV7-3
TGTGCCAGCAGCATGCCCGGGACAGGGCGCGACGAGCAGTACTTC
CASSMPGTGRDEQYF
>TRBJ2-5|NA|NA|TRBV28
TGTGCCAGCAGGCCACAGGGCGTAGAGACCCAGTACTTC
CASRPQGVETQYF
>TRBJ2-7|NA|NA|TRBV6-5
TGTGCCAGCAGCCCGACAGCCTACGAGCAGTACTTC
CASSPTAYEQYF
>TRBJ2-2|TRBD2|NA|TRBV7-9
TGTGCCAGCAGCTTAGCTAGCGGGGGGATGAACACCGGGGAGCTGTTTTTT
CASSLASGGMNTGELFF
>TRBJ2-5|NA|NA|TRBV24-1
TGTGCCACCAGTGATACACGGACAGTCCAAGAGACCCAGTACTTC
CATSDTRTVQETQYF
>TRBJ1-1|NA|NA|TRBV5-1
TGCGCCAGCAGCTTGCCTACTAGCAGGACAAGCACTGAAGCTTTCTTT
CASSLPTSRTSTEAFF
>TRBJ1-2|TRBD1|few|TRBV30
TGTGCCTGGAGACAGGGGGGGATTCTAGCTAACTATGGCTACACCTTC
CAWRQGGILANYGYTF
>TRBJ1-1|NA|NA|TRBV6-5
TGTGCCAGCAGTTACACAGGGTTTATATCTGAAGCTTTCTTT
CASSYTGFISEAFF
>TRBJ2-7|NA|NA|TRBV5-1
TGCGCCAGCAGCTTGTTTCATCGGGGCGAGCAGTACTTC
CASSLFHRGEQYF
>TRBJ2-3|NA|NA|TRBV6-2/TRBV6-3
TGTGCCAGCAGTTACTCGTCAGGGGACACAGATACGCAGTATTTT
CASSYSSGDTDTQYF
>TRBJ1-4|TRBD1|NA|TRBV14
TGTGCCAGCAGCCAGCGGACAGGGATGGAAGAAAAACTGTTTTTT
CASSQRTGMEEKLFF
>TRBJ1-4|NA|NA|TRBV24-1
TGTGCCACCAGTGGAGGTTCAGGGGCTAATGAAAAACTGTTTTTT
CATSGGSGANEKLFF
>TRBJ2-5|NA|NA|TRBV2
TGTGCCAGCAGGACCAGGACACAAGAGACCCAGTACTTC
CASRTRTQETQYF
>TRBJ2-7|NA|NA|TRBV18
TGTGCCAGCTCACCCAACTACGAGCAGTACTTC
CASSPNYEQYF
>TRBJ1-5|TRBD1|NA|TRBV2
TGTGCCAGCAGGTACAGGGGGCCCCAGCATTTT
CASRYRGPQHF
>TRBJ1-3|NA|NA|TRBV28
TGTGCCAGCAGGGCCGCACAGGGACAAGGAAACACCATATATTTT
CASRAAQGQGNTIYF
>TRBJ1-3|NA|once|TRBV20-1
TGCAGTGCTAGTTTCAGGGGCTCTGGAAACACCATATATTTT
CSASFRGSGNTIYF
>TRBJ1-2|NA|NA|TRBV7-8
TGTGCCAGCAGCTTAGCGCGTCTTATACGGTCCGAAACGACTAACTATGGCTACACCTTC
CASSLARLIRSETTNYGYTF
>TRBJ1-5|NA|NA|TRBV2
TGTGCCAGCACGCAACAGGGTAATCAGCCCCAGCATTTT
CASTQQGNQPQHF
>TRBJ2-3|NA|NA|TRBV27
TGTGCCAGCAGTCGTTCAGGGGATCTCGCAGATACGCAGTATTTT
CASSRSGDLADTQYF
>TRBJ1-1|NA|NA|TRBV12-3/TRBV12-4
TGTGCCAGCAGGTACAGGGAGATCACTGAAGCTTTCTTT
CASRYREITEAFF
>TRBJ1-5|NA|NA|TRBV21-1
TGTGCCAGCAGCCGCCGGGACAGGGGGGCCAATCAGCCCCAGCATTTT
CASSRRDRGANQPQHF
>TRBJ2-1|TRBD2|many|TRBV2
TGTGCCAGCAGCGCGACTAGCAACCCTTACAATGAGCAGTTCTTC
CASSATSNPYNEQFF
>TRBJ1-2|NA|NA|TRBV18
TGTGCCAGCTCACCAGGAGAGGTCGGCTATGGCTACACCTTC
CASSPGEVGYGYTF
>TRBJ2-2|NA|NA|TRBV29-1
TGCAGCGGTAGCGGTTTTACCGGGGAGCTGTTTTTT
CSGSGFTGELFF
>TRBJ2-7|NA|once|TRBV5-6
TGTGCCAGCAGCCAAGTAGGACAGTTTGATTACGAGCAGTACTTC
CASSQVGQFDYEQYF
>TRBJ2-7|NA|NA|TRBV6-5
TGTGCCAGCAGGCAGTTCTACGAGCAGTACTTC
CASRQFYEQYF
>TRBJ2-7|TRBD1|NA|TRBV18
TGTGCCAGCTCAGCAACGGACAGGATCTACGAGCAGTACTTC
CASSATDRIYEQYF
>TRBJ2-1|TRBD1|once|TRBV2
TGTGCCAGCACATTCCAGGGGGCGCGGAATGAGCAGTTCTTC
CASTFQGARNEQFF
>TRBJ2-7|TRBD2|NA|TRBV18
TGTGCCAGTTCCACTCACCAACTACTAGCGGAACCTACCTACGAGCAGTACTTC
CASSTHQLLAEPTYEQYF
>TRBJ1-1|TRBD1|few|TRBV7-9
TGTGCCAGCAGCGTTCCGACAGGGGGCGGAGGCACTGAAGCTTTCTTT
CASSVPTGGGGTEAFF
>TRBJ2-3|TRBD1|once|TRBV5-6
TGTGCCAGCAGCTTCAGGACAGGGAACACAGATACGCAGTATTTT
CASSFRTGNTDTQYF
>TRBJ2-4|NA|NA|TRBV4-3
TGCGCCAGCAGCCAAGTTTATGGGGGAGGCCGTTTCTTC
CASSQVYGGGRFF
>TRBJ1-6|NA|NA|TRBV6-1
TGTGCCAGCAGCCCGGGGACTTTCTCACCCCTCCACTTT
CASSPGTFSPLHF
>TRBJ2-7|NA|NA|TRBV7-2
TGTGCCAGCAGCCCCCCCCCACAGTCCTACGAGCAGTACTTC
CASSPPPQSYEQYF
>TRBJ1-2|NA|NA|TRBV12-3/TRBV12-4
TGTGCCTCTGGCGGGCATAGAGCTGATGGCTACACCTTC
CASGGHRADGYTF
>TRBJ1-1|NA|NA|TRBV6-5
TGTGCCAGCAGTTACTCGTTGTGGGCCGTAGCTTTCTTT
CASSYSLWAVAFF
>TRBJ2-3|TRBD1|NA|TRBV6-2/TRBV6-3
TGTGCCAGCAGTTATACAGGGGTGAATACGCAGTATTTT
CASSYTGVNTQYF